The 27 T cell receptor beta chains given below trace back to one sample, sequenced in a study of shared T cell receptors in the human thymus. Sequencing used immunoSEQ multiplex PCR; TCRdb keeps in-frame clones, though not all of them. The repertoire holds 600,000 or so clones, with about 87% as singletons. This sample also appeared in a second study, on human thymus T cells.

The sample was thymocytes. The origin of the receptors is a boy under two years old with a congenital heart defect.

The V and J genes are TRBV5-1 and TRBJ2-7, with D perhaps TRBD1 (6 bases). CDR1 and CDR2 from the germline V gene are SGHRS and YFSETQ. The V end was cut by 4 bases, the J end by 6 bases, with 11 bases between. The CDR3 runs 12 residues. CDR3 nucleotides: TGCGCCAGCAGCCCACAGGGAGCCGAGCAGTACTTC. Amino acids: CASSPQGAEQYF.

The chain uses TRBV5-6 and TRBJ1-2; D is unresolved. The CDR3 contains 12 residues. Looked up from germline, CDR1 is SGHDT and CDR2 is YYEEEE. V shed 2 bases and J shed 5 bases, with 7 bases lying between them. The CDR3 loop is CASSFRQYGYTF. As DNA, the CDR3 is TGTGCCAGCAGCTTTCGTCAGTATGGCTACACCTTC. Filled out from reference TRBV5-6 and TRBJ1-2, the complete variable domain reads DAGVTQSPTHLIKTRGQQVTLRCSPKSGHDTVSWYQQALGQGPQFIFQYYEEEERQRGNFPDRFSGHQFPNYSSELNVNALLLGDSALYLCASSFRQYGYTFGSGTRLTVV.

J is TRBJ2-7 and V is TRBV6-5, with 7 nucleotides matching TRBD1. The CDR3 loop spans 14 amino acids. Germline V lookup: CDR1 MNHEY, CDR2 SVGAGI. V was clipped by 6 bases and J by 2 bases; unmatched bases: 7. DNA for the CDR3: TGTGCCAGCAGACGACAGGGCGGAACCTACGAGCAGTACTTC. Translating it yields CASRRQGGTYEQYF.

The CDR3 is CASSSKPWGSTDTQYF. CDR3 in DNA: TGTGCCAGCAGTTCAAAACCTTGGGGCAGCACAGATACGCAGTATTTT. This chain connects TRBV6-5 to TRBJ2-3; maybe TRBD1 (5 bases). Germline V gene lookup returns CDR1 MNHEY and CDR2 SVGAGI. Trimming shortened V by 4 bases and J by 0 bases, and 14 bases separated the two germline ends. The CDR3 is made up of 16 amino acids.

Turning to this clone: The conserved phenylalanine or tryptophan is not found at the CDR3 terminus, so this likely reflects a read error. The chain is built from TRBV5-1 and TRBJ1-1; D may be TRBD1 (5 bases). This CDR3 contains 15 residues. From germline, CDR1 is SGHRS and CDR2 YFSETQ. V was trimmed by 2 bases and J by 1 base, leaving 12 bases between them. CDR3 bases: TGCGCCAGCAGCTTTTCGACAGAGACGAACACTGAAGCTTTCCTT. It encodes CASSFSTETNTEAFL.

The chain carries TRBV5-1 and TRBJ2-1; D call uncertain. CDR1 and CDR2 from the germline V gene are SGHRS and YFSETQ. The CDR3 consists of 12 residues. The germline V and J ends were trimmed by 2 bases and 8 bases, with 8 bases remaining between them. This CDR3 is CASSLFSDEQFF. The CDR3 DNA is TGCGCCAGCAGCTTATTTTCCGATGAGCAGTTCTTC. Based on the CDR3 plus reference TRBV5-1 and TRBJ2-1, the full variable domain is KAGVTQTPRYLIKTRGQQVTLSCSPISGHRSVSWYQQTPGQGLQFLFEYFSETQRNKGNFPGRFSGRQFSNSRSEMNVSTLELGDSALYLCASSLFSDEQFFGPGTRLTVL.

This chain connects TRBV7-8 to TRBJ2-7, with 13 positions matching TRBD2. This CDR3 has 17 residues. Germline values: CDR1 SGHVS, CDR2 FQNEAQ. With V trimmed by 10 bases and J by 2 bases, 14 bases remained unmatched. The CDR3, as DNA: TGTGCCACCGCCGCGGCGCGGACTAGCGGGAGAGCCTACGAGCAGTACTTC. Translated, it gives CATAAARTSGRAYEQYF.

The chain is built from TRBV5-5 and TRBJ1-1; D is perhaps TRBD1 (6 bases). From germline, CDR1 is SGHKS and CDR2 YYEKEE (reference sequence). The CDR3 consists of 15 residues. V lost 4 bases and J lost 0, with 13 bases in between. The chain's CDR3 is CASSTPGTMNTEAFF. The CDR3 DNA reads as TGTGCCAGCAGCACCCCCGGGACAATGAACACTGAAGCTTTCTTT.

V is TRBV5-4 and J is TRBJ2-1; perhaps TRBD2 as D (7 bases). From germline, CDR1 is SGHNT and CDR2 YYREEE (reference sequence). This CDR3 has 16 amino acids. V shed 3 bases and J shed 1 base, with 14 bases lying between them. The CDR3: CASSSGRGASYNEQFF. CDR3 in DNA: TGTGCCAGCAGCTCAGGACGGGGGGCATCCTACAATGAGCAGTTCTTC.

The chain employs TRBV30 and TRBJ2-7, with D possibly matching TRBD2 (6 bases). V shed 5 bases and J shed 4 bases, with 12 bases lying between them. The germline gives CDR1 GTSNPN, CDR2 SVGIG (reference sequence). The CDR3 runs to 12 residues. CDR3 region: CAWAGNGYEQYF. Here the CDR3 DNA reads TGTGCCTGGGCGGGAAATGGGTACGAGCAGTACTTC.

This sequence joins TRBV6-5 and TRBJ1-4; 8 nucleotides line up with TRBD1. This CDR3 is built from 16 residues. V trimming: 1 base; J trimming: 5 bases; junction bases outside the gene matches: 6. Germline values: CDR1 MNHEY, CDR2 SVGAGI. This CDR3 reads CASSYLRQGINEKLFF. The CDR3 DNA sequence: TGTGCCAGCAGTTACTTGAGACAGGGGATAAATGAAAAACTGTTTTTT.

The gene calls are TRBV6-4 and TRBJ2-2; 9 nucleotides agree with TRBD2. J gave up 6 bases and V 3 bases, and 8 bases lay outside the gene matches. There are 16 residues in the CDR3. The germline V gene has CDR1 MRHNA and CDR2 SNTAGT. The CDR3 protein is CASSEKPGLAAGELFF. The CDR3 DNA is TGTGCCAGCAGTGAAAAACCGGGACTAGCCGCCGGGGAGCTGTTTTTT.

The DNA for the CDR3 is TGCGCCAGCGGCGATGCGGACAGTGAGCAAGAGACCCAGTACTTC. It codes for CASGDADSEQETQYF. This sequence joins TRBV5-1 and TRBJ2-5, with D perhaps matching TRBD1 (6 bases). Trimming removed 7 bases from V and 2 bases from J, with 18 bases in between. Looked up from germline, CDR1 is SGHRS and CDR2 is YFSETQ. This CDR3 is 15 amino acids long. Variable domain in full (rest from reference TRBV5-1 and TRBJ2-5): KAGVTQTPRYLIKTRGQQVTLSCSPISGHRSVSWYQQTPGQGLQFLFEYFSETQRNKGNFPGRFSGRQFSNSRSEMNVSTLELGDSALYLCASGDADSEQETQYFGPGTRLLVL.

This clone appeared once. The chain combines TRBV2 with TRBJ2-1; the D is unclear. This CDR3 region has 11 residues. The ends were cut back, 7 bases at V and 9 bases at J, with 10 bases in the middle. Germline V gene data show CDR1 as SNHLY and CDR2 as FYNNEI. The DNA of the CDR3 is TGTGCCAGCACGTTTAGAGGTGAGCAGTTCTTC. It is translated as CASTFRGEQFF.

The chain carries TRBV29-1 and TRBJ1-2; weak D call: TRBD1 (5 bases). Trimming pared 2 bases from V and 3 bases from J, leaving 28 bases between. Germline assignment: CDR1 SQVTM and CDR2 ANQGSEA. CDR3 length equals 19 residues. DNA for the CDR3: TGCAGCGTTGAATTGTTCACGGACCACTACGAAGGGGATCACTATGGCTACACCTTC. Translating gives CSVELFTDHYEGDHYGYTF.

This chain connects TRBV27 to TRBJ2-7; D possibly corresponds to TRBD2 (5 bases). Trimming took 7 bases from V and 1 from J, leaving 11 bases between them. CDR3 length: 13 residues. Germline V CDR1 and CDR2: MNHEY, SMNVEV (reference sequence). The CDR3 is CASNASRSYEQYF. DNA of the CDR3: TGTGCCAGCAATGCTAGCAGATCCTACGAGCAGTACTTC.

Here the CDR3 reads CASSPGGRDSYEQYF. The DNA for the CDR3 is TGCGCCAGCAGCCCGGGCGGTCGGGACTCTTACGAGCAGTACTTC. The chain recombines TRBV5-1 with TRBJ2-5; TRBD2 is a possible D gene (6 bases). The J call may be incorrect, as the DNA end agrees better with TRBJ2-7. The germline V gene encodes CDR1 SGHRS and CDR2 YFSETQ. CDR3 length equals 15 residues.

The V call is TRBV28, the J call TRBJ1-5, with D tentatively TRBD1 (5 bases). In germline, CDR1 is MDHEN, CDR2 SYDVKM. The ends were cut back, 5 bases at V and 2 bases at J, with 13 bases in the middle. The CDR3 spans 15 residues. CDR3 sequence reads: CASSPYRQRNQPQHF. CDR3 coding DNA: TGTGCCAGCAGTCCGTACCGACAGCGCAATCAGCCCCAGCATTTT.

This clone has a handful of counts. The gene calls are TRBV6-5 and TRBJ2-7; D is possibly TRBD1 (6 bases). The CDR3 contains 16 residues. V shed 4 bases and J shed 0 bases, with 16 bases lying between them. Germline V gives CDR1 MNHEY, CDR2 SVGAGI. This CDR3 reads CASSWGRGSASYEQYF. CDR3 in DNA: TGTGCCAGCAGTTGGGGGCGTGGCAGTGCCTCCTACGAGCAGTACTTC.

This rearrangement joins TRBV27 to TRBJ2-1; 9 bases are a match to TRBD2. Germline loops: CDR1 MNHEY, CDR2 SMNVEV (reference sequence). V lost 7 bases and J lost 6; bases outside the gene matches: 16. CDR3 length: 17 residues. CDR3 in DNA: TGTGCCAGCAATTCAGGGAGGTGGCGGGAGGGTTTCAATGAGCAGTTCTTC. This sequence encodes CASNSGRWREGFNEQFF.

This clone has a handful of counts. The chain combines TRBV14 with TRBJ1-4, with D possibly matching TRBD1 (5 bases). This CDR3 spans 15 amino acids. V was clipped by 4 bases and J by 7 bases, with 16 bases between them. Germline V gene data show CDR1 as SGHDN and CDR2 as FVKESK. The chain's CDR3 is CASSPHRGIGEKLFF. For the CDR3, the DNA is TGTGCCAGCAGCCCCCACCGGGGGATAGGTGAAAAACTGTTTTTT.

This clone was seen once. This chain links TRBV27 with TRBJ2-3, with 7 bases identical to TRBD2. This CDR3 contains 17 residues. V shed 1 base, J shed 0 bases, and the junction held 7 bases outside the gene matches. Germline V gene lookup returns CDR1 MNHEY and CDR2 SMNVEV (reference sequence). CDR3 sequence (DNA): TGTGCCAGCAGTTTATGGGGAGCGGGGTCTAGCACAGATACGCAGTATTTT. Its translation: CASSLWGAGSSTDTQYF.

This clone has only a few counts. This sequence joins TRBV6-7 and TRBJ1-6; D call uncertain. TRBV6-7 is annotated as an ORF whose role is uncertain. The CDR3 is made up of 12 amino acids. The ends were cut back, 8 bases at V and 7 bases at J, with 9 bases in the middle. CDR3 loop: CASFQKNSPLHF. As DNA, the CDR3 is TGTGCCAGCTTTCAGAAGAATTCACCCCTCCACTTT.

This CDR3 reads CSIRQDLAKNIQYF. In DNA form, the CDR3 reads TGCAGCATTAGACAGGACTTAGCCAAAAACATTCAGTACTTC. The J gene is TRBJ2-4, the V gene TRBV29-1, with D possibly being TRBD1 (6 bases). Per germline, CDR1 SQVTM and CDR2 ANQGSEA. The germline V and J ends were trimmed by 8 bases and 0 bases, with 14 bases remaining between them. This CDR3 is built from 14 residues.

The J gene is TRBJ2-7, the V gene TRBV28; no definite D call. The CDR3 sequence is 14 residues long. Deletions cut 8 bases from V and 4 bases from J, with 18 bases between. Germline CDR1 reads MDHEN; CDR2 reads SYDVKM. In DNA form, the CDR3 reads TGTGCCAGCGTCGCGGCGGCCAGAACATACGAGCAGTACTTC. Its translation: CASVAAARTYEQYF.

The V gene is TRBV6-6, the J gene TRBJ2-1; D may be TRBD2 (5 bases). From germline, CDR1 is MNHNY and CDR2 SVGAGI (reference sequence). The V and J ends lost 4 bases and 4 bases respectively, with 11 bases between them. CDR3 size: 14 residues. DNA for the CDR3: TGTGCCAGCAGTTGGACGGAGGTTTACAATGAGCAGTTCTTC. Encoded protein: CASSWTEVYNEQFF.

In this sample, this clone turned up a few times. This chain joins TRBV6-4 and TRBJ2-4; D is perhaps TRBD2 (5 bases). Trimming pared 2 bases from V and 0 bases from J, leaving 14 bases between. CDR1 and CDR2 from the germline V gene are MRHNA and SNTAGT. The CDR3 loop spans 17 amino acids. In DNA form, the CDR3 reads TGTGCCAGCAGTGACCCATATAGGGAGCTAGCCAAAAACATTCAGTACTTC. Translated, it gives CASSDPYRELAKNIQYF.